This passage covers 26 T cell receptor beta chains from one sample sequenced in a study of blood T cell repertoires in COVID-19. Clones were sequenced by immunoSEQ multiplex PCR, and TCRdb holds only the in-frame ones, with some missing. This sample carries 150,000 to 200,000 clones, roughly 84% of them seen once, and the ten largest clones take under 4%. Sequenced sample: PBMCs or T cells enriched from blood (not recorded which). The receptors stem from a woman aged 30 to 39 who had been exposed to COVID-19.

The chain is built from TRBV4-1 and TRBJ1-4; TRBD1 might be the D (5 bases). Trimming shortened V by 0 bases and J by 3 bases, and 11 bases separated the two germline ends. Germline V CDR1 and CDR2: MGHRA, YSYEKL. This CDR3 has 16 residues. CDR3 nucleotide sequence: TGCGCCAGCAGCCAAGAGGGCCGCAGGGCTAATGAAAAACTGTTTTTT. As protein: CASSQEGRRANEKLFF.

The rearrangement joins TRBV14 to TRBJ2-5; D ambiguous. V was trimmed by 2 bases and J by 2 bases, leaving 6 bases between them. Looked up from germline, CDR1 is SGHDN and CDR2 is FVKESK. The CDR3 has 13 amino acids. The chain's CDR3 is CASSQKTQETQYF. The CDR3, as DNA: TGTGCCAGCAGCCAAAAGACTCAAGAGACCCAGTACTTC.

The V call is TRBV2, the J call TRBJ1-2; no firm D call. Trimming removed 3 bases from V and 4 bases from J, with 12 bases in between. CDR3 size: 14 residues. CDR1 is SNHLY, CDR2 FYNNEI, per germline. The CDR3 reads CASSDQSGFYGYTF. For the CDR3, the DNA is TGTGCCAGCAGTGATCAATCAGGTTTCTATGGCTACACCTTC.

On this clone: Other DNA sequences in the same sample also yield this CDR3. The chain employs TRBV11-2 and TRBJ2-7, with 8 bases fitting TRBD1. J was trimmed by 4 bases and V by 5 bases; bases with no gene match: 10. The CDR3 is 15 residues long. The germline gives CDR1 SGHAT, CDR2 FQNNGV. The chain's CDR3 is CASSPGTGGLYEQYF. Written as DNA, the CDR3 is TGTGCCAGCAGCCCCGGGACAGGTGGATTGTACGAGCAGTACTTC.

The CDR3 nucleotides are TGTGCCAGCAGCCAAGCGCGCAGGGGGAGCAATCAGCCCCAGCATTTT. It is translated as CASSQARRGSNQPQHF. This chain joins TRBV4-2 and TRBJ1-5; the match to TRBD1 covers 7 bases. Germline CDR1 is LGHNA and CDR2 is YNFKEQ. This CDR3 region has 16 residues. Losses at the gene ends were 1 base for V and 1 base for J; bases not matched to a gene: 4.

This chain uses TRBV18 with TRBJ2-1, with 8 nucleotides matching TRBD2. The CDR3 extends over 15 amino acids. The V segment lost 2 bases and the J segment 1 base; nucleotides outside the gene matches: 1. From germline, CDR1 is KGHSH and CDR2 LQKENI. CDR3 nucleotides: TGTGCCAGCTCACCAAGCGGGGGTTCCTACAATGAGCAGTTCTTC. It codes for CASSPSGGSYNEQFF.

The chain employs TRBV9 and TRBJ2-3; 8 nucleotides match TRBD2. Germline V gene sequence: CDR1 SGDLS, CDR2 YYNGEE. J was trimmed by 1 base and V by 0 bases; bases with no gene match: 1. CDR3 size: 15 residues. CDR3 DNA sequence: TGTGCCAGCAGCGTAGCCGGGGGGGGCACAGATACGCAGTATTTT. Protein sequence: CASSVAGGGTDTQYF.

This chain uses TRBV7-2 with TRBJ1-5; D possibly corresponds to TRBD1 (6 bases). This CDR3 has 15 residues. V lost 5 bases and J lost 5, with 16 bases in between. Germline-derived CDR1 and CDR2 are SGHTA and FQGNSA. CDR3 protein: CASSGRGFADQPQHF. For the CDR3, the DNA is TGTGCCAGCAGCGGCAGGGGTTTCGCGGATCAGCCCCAGCATTTT.

CDR3 coding DNA: TGTGCCAGCAGCGCTAGCGGGGGGGTCGCCGGGGAGCTGTTTTTT. Translating gives CASSASGGVAGELFF. The chain carries TRBV9 and TRBJ2-2; 12 bases map to TRBD2. The V segment lost 3 bases and the J segment 6 bases; nucleotides outside the gene matches: 3. The germline V gene encodes CDR1 SGDLS and CDR2 YYNGEE. The CDR3 has 15 amino acids.

The V call is TRBV4-1, the J call TRBJ2-3, with 8 bases aligning to TRBD2. Losses at the gene ends were 0 bases for V and 5 bases for J; bases not matched to a gene: 7. CDR1 and CDR2 (germline): MGHRA, YSYEKL. The CDR3 consists of 16 residues. In DNA form, the CDR3 reads TGCGCCAGCAGCCAAGAAGCGCGCGGGGGGATAGATACGCAGTATTTT. This encodes CASSQEARGGIDTQYF.

The V gene is TRBV2, the J gene TRBJ2-5, with D perhaps TRBD2 (7 bases). The V end was cut by 3 bases, the J end by 7 bases, with 12 bases between. This CDR3 spans 13 amino acids. CDR1 and CDR2 (germline): SNHLY, FYNNEI. The CDR3 DNA is TGTGCCAGCAGTGACTCGGCGGGGGCGACCCAGTACTTC. It is translated as CASSDSAGATQYF.

The J gene is TRBJ2-3, the V gene TRBV7-2; the D gene is possibly TRBD2 (6 bases). Trimming pared 1 base from V and 1 base from J, leaving 21 bases between. CDR1 SGHTA and CDR2 FQGNSA come from the germline V gene. The CDR3 has 19 residues. The CDR3 protein is CASSLGPRGVNGGTDTQYF. Here the CDR3 DNA reads TGTGCCAGCAGCTTAGGTCCGCGCGGGGTTAACGGCGGCACAGATACGCAGTATTTT.

The genes are TRBV10-1 and TRBJ2-3; 8 nucleotides agree with TRBD1. The length of the CDR3 is 16 residues. CDR1 is WNHNN, CDR2 SYGVQD, per germline (reference sequence). With 4 bases clipped from V and 3 bases from J, the junction kept 9 bases outside the gene matches. CDR3 protein: CASSGTQGARTDTQYF. CDR3 nucleotides: TGCGCCAGCAGTGGTACCCAGGGGGCGCGGACAGATACGCAGTATTTT.

V usage is TRBV6-2 or TRBV6-3 and J usage is TRBJ2-2; 8 positions agree with TRBD1. The junction had 6 bases not matched to a gene; V was cut back by 3 bases and J by 6 bases. The CDR3 sequence is 15 residues long. Germline CDR1 is MNHEY and CDR2 is SVGEGT. CDR3 loop: CASSYRQGASGELFF. CDR3 in DNA: TGTGCCAGCAGTTATCGCCAGGGGGCATCCGGGGAGCTGTTTTTT.

The V and J genes are TRBV7-9 and TRBJ1-2; TRBD1 matches 10 bases. Germline trimming cut 1 base from V and 4 bases from J; bases unmatched to any gene: 3. The CDR3 runs 15 residues. CDR1 is SEHNR, CDR2 FQNEAQ, per germline (reference sequence). The CDR3 protein is CASSLEGQGLYGYTF. CDR3 nucleotide sequence: TGTGCCAGCAGCTTAGAGGGACAGGGGCTCTATGGCTACACCTTC. Supplemented by reference TRBV7-9 and TRBJ1-2, the full variable domain reads DTGVSQNPRHKITKRGQNVTFRCDPISEHNRLYWYRQTLGQGPEFLTYFQNEAQLEKSRLLSDRFSAERPKGSFSTLEIQRTEQGDSAMYLCASSLEGQGLYGYTFGSGTRLTVV.

This clone has only one observation. This chain joins TRBV4-3 and TRBJ2-5, with TRBD1 matching 7 bases. Per the germline V gene, CDR1 is LGHNA and CDR2 is YSLEER. The CDR3 covers 16 residues. Losses at the gene ends were 5 bases for V and 5 bases for J; bases not matched to a gene: 14. CDR3 sequence reads: CASSLGAGRGLETQYF. CDR3 nucleotide sequence: TGCGCCAGCAGCTTGGGGGCGGGCAGGGGGTTGGAGACCCAGTACTTC.

The chain combines TRBV6-5 with TRBJ2-6; D possibly corresponds to TRBD1 (5 bases). CDR3 length: 14 residues. Germline lookup yields CDR1 MNHEY and CDR2 SVGAGI. The V end was cut by 6 bases, the J end by 2 bases, with 8 bases between. This CDR3 reads CASRGLTGANVLTF. In DNA, the CDR3 is TGTGCCAGCAGGGGGCTTACTGGGGCCAACGTCCTGACTTTC.

This clone was detected only once. The V gene is TRBV12-3 or TRBV12-4, the J gene TRBJ1-1; no reliable D call. The CDR3 runs 13 residues. V lost 6 bases and J lost 3, with 11 bases in between. This CDR3 is CASSLGVDTEAFF. The CDR3 coding sequence is TGTGCCAGCAGCCTCGGGGTCGACACTGAAGCTTTCTTT.

The CDR3 is CASSLSSGGFPNTYEQYF. Written as DNA, the CDR3 is TGTGCCAGCAGCTTGTCAAGCGGGGGCTTTCCAAATACCTACGAGCAGTACTTC. This chain uses TRBV5-6 with TRBJ2-7; 8 nucleotides align to TRBD2. V shed 1 base, J shed 2 bases, and the junction held 14 bases outside the gene matches. Germline assignment: CDR1 SGHDT and CDR2 YYEEEE. The CDR3 covers 18 residues.

In its sample, this clone was seen a few times. V usage is TRBV9 and J usage is TRBJ2-5, with TRBD1 as a possible D gene (6 bases). V dropped 3 bases and J dropped 0 bases, with 12 bases sitting between them. Germline V gene data show CDR1 as SGDLS and CDR2 as YYNGEE. The CDR3 covers 15 residues. This CDR3 is CASSGDRMYQETQYF. CDR3 nucleotides: TGTGCCAGCAGCGGCGACAGGATGTACCAAGAGACCCAGTACTTC. The full variable domain, rest sourced from reference TRBV9 and TRBJ2-5, is DSGVTQTPKHLITATGQRVTLRCSPRSGDLSVYWYQQSLDQGLQFLIQYYNGEERAKGNILERFSAQQFPDLHSELNLSSLELGDSALYFCASSGDRMYQETQYFGPGTRLLVL.

This chain uses TRBV4-3 with TRBJ1-2; D unclear. Per germline, CDR1 LGHNA and CDR2 YSLEER. V dropped 1 base and J dropped 8 bases, with 17 bases sitting between them. This CDR3 has 15 residues. The DNA for the CDR3 is TGCGCCAGCAGCCAAGGCGTTGTAAACCGAGAAGGCTACACCTTC. Translating it yields CASSQGVVNREGYTF.

CDR3 residues: CASSVLGLAGGAQFF. For the CDR3, the DNA is TGTGCCAGCAGTGTTTTGGGACTAGCGGGGGGTGCACAGTTCTTC. The chain is built from TRBV2 and TRBJ2-1; 15 bases agree with TRBD2. The germline V gene encodes CDR1 SNHLY and CDR2 FYNNEI. The CDR3 sequence is 15 residues long. Trimming removed 4 bases from V and 13 bases from J; junction bases left unmatched: 8.

This rearrangement joins TRBV5-4 to TRBJ2-2, with D unclear. The V gene's germline CDR1 is SGHNT and CDR2 YYREEE (reference sequence). The CDR3 is 15 residues long. Trimming left V 3 bases short and J 0 bases short, with 9 bases between. The CDR3 region has the DNA TGTGCCAGCAGCTCCGACACCGCGAACACCGGGGAGCTGTTTTTT. It translates to CASSSDTANTGELFF.

J is TRBJ2-3 and V is TRBV5-4, with D perhaps TRBD1 (6 bases). Between the trimmed V and J ends, which lost 2 bases and 3 bases, there was a span of 10 bases. The CDR3 runs 14 residues. Per germline, CDR1 SGHNT and CDR2 YYREEE (reference sequence). For the CDR3, the DNA is TGTGCCAGCAGCTTTCAGGGGACAACAGATACGCAGTATTTT. This sequence encodes CASSFQGTTDTQYF.

The chain employs TRBV3-1 (or the pseudogene TRBV3-2) and TRBJ2-5; D is perhaps TRBD2 (6 bases). CDR1 and CDR2 (germline): LGHDT, YNNKEL (reference sequence). Trimming stripped 5 bases from V and 5 bases from J, with 9 bases between. The CDR3 totals 12 residues. CDR3 coding DNA: TGTGCCAGCAGCTCCGGGGGTGAGACCCAGTACTTC. This encodes CASSSGGETQYF.

The chain is built from TRBV15 and TRBJ2-5; TRBD1 matches 9 bases. Germline V gives CDR1 LNHNV, CDR2 YYDKDF (reference sequence). The CDR3 totals 15 residues. V dropped 0 bases and J dropped 4; count of bases not matched to a gene: 3. CDR3 bases: TGTGCCACCAGCAGAGAGACAGGGGGTGGAGAGACCCAGTACTTC. Encoded protein: CATSRETGGGETQYF. Based on the CDR3 plus reference TRBV15 and TRBJ2-5, the full variable domain is DAMVIQNPRYQVTQFGKPVTLSCSQTLNHNVMYWYQQKSSQAPKLLFHYYDKDFNNEADTPDNFQSRRPNTSFCFLDIRSPGLGDTAMYLCATSRETGGGETQYFGPGTRLLVL.